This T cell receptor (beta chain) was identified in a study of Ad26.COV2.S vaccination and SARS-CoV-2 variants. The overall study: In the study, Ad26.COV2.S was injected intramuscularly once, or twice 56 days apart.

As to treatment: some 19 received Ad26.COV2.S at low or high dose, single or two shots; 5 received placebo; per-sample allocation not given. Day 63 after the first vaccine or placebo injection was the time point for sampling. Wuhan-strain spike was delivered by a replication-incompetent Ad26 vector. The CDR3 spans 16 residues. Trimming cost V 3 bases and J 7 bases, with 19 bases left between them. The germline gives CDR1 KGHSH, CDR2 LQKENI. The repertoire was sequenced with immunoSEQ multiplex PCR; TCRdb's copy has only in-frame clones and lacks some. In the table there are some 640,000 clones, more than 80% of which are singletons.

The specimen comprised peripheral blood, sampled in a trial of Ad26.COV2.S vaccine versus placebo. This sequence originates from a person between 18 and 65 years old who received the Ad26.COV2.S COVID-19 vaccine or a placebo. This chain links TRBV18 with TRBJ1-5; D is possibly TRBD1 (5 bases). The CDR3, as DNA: TGTGCCAGCTCACCGCAGGGCGGTGGTAATGGACAGCCCCAGCATTTT. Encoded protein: CASSPQGGGNGQPQHF.